Shown below are 8 T cell receptor beta chains from a single sample sequenced in a study of cytomegalovirus exposure and HLA in healthy donors. Vbeta (60) and Jbeta (13) primers were used in the PCR. Assay used: immunoSEQ multiplex PCR; TCRdb lists only in-frame clones, some missing. The table has around 200,000 clones, 70% to 80% seen once; the top ten hold approximately 4.4%. The specimen was PBMCs. The source is a woman between 25 and 40 years old in good health and CMV-seropositive.

The chain carries TRBV4-3 and TRBJ2-5; TRBD2 might be the D (5 bases). V dropped 0 bases and J dropped 1 base, with 21 bases sitting between them. CDR3 length: 19 amino acids. In germline, CDR1 is LGHNA, CDR2 YSLEER. The CDR3 region has the DNA TGCGCCAGCAGCCAAGATCTTGGGTGGGCAGCGGACTCCCAAGAGACCCAGTACTTC. This gives the protein CASSQDLGWAADSQETQYF.

CDR3 loop: CASTTGGSYNEQFF. The CDR3, as DNA: TGTGCCAGCACGACAGGGGGCTCCTACAATGAGCAGTTCTTC. The chain has TRBV2 and TRBJ2-1; 9 nucleotides line up with TRBD1. CDR1 is SNHLY, CDR2 FYNNEI, per germline. The CDR3 has 14 amino acids. After removal of 7 bases from V and 0 bases from J, the junction contained 1 base not matched to a gene.

This clone was detected only once. The gene calls are TRBV7-2 and TRBJ2-5, with 9 bases matching TRBD2. J lost 4 bases, V lost 5 bases, and 11 bases had no gene match. CDR1 is SGHTA, CDR2 FQGNSA, per germline. This CDR3 is built from 16 residues. CDR3 loop: CASSPRRLAGLETQYF. The DNA for the CDR3 is TGTGCCAGCAGCCCCCGACGTCTAGCGGGACTAGAGACCCAGTACTTC.

The chain is built from TRBV27 and TRBJ1-1; D remains unclear. Per germline, CDR1 MNHEY and CDR2 SMNVEV (reference sequence). The CDR3 totals 15 residues. Deletions cut 6 bases from V and 4 bases from J, with 18 bases between. This chain's CDR3 is CASSYMSVGVTEAFF. Here the CDR3 DNA reads TGTGCCAGCAGCTATATGTCAGTCGGGGTCACTGAAGCTTTCTTT.

This clone turned up a few times. V usage is TRBV5-8 and J usage is TRBJ2-2; D possibly corresponds to TRBD2 (5 bases). The germline V gene encodes CDR1 SGHTS and CDR2 YDEGEE. This CDR3 has 15 residues. Trimming shortened V by 6 bases and J by 1 base, and 13 bases separated the two germline ends. The CDR3 protein is CASNPRVLNTGELFF. CDR3 nucleotides: TGTGCCAGCAACCCGAGGGTCCTGAACACCGGGGAGCTGTTTTTT.

The chain couples TRBV11-2 to TRBJ1-6; 7 nucleotides align to TRBD1. In germline, CDR1 is SGHAT, CDR2 FQNNGV. J was trimmed by 7 bases and V by 5 bases; bases with no gene match: 5. The CDR3 totals 14 residues. The CDR3 loop is CASSPRQGNSPLHF. Written as DNA, the CDR3 is TGTGCCAGCAGCCCCCGACAGGGAAATTCACCCCTCCACTTT.

This chain links TRBV11-3 with TRBJ2-5; D might be TRBD1 (5 bases). Per germline, CDR1 SGHNT and CDR2 YENEEA. The CDR3 covers 14 residues. Between the trimmed V and J ends, which lost 0 bases and 2 bases, there was a span of 7 bases. This CDR3 reads CASSLEQDQETQYF. In DNA, the CDR3 is TGTGCCAGCAGCTTAGAACAGGATCAAGAGACCCAGTACTTC.

This clone occurred a few times. CDR3 sequence reads: CASSGDTYEQYF. The CDR3 DNA sequence: TGTGCCAGCAGCGGGGACACCTACGAGCAGTACTTC. V usage is TRBV9 and J usage is TRBJ2-7; possibly TRBD1 for D (6 bases). This CDR3 contains 12 residues. The germline V and J ends were trimmed by 3 bases and 2 bases, with 6 bases remaining between them. Germline V gives CDR1 SGDLS, CDR2 YYNGEE.